The clone carrying this T cell receptor (beta chain) was recorded only once. Its antigen is undetermined. This specimen comes from a study of identifying expanded T cells in peripheral blood. Study observations and caveats: Differentially abundant clones: about 1.3 between replicates, approximately 16 at around 14 days, 18 to 20 at four. Clone count variance between approximately two-week samples rose with total template count.

TCRdb's copy holds only in-frame clones and misses some; the assay was immunoSEQ multiplex PCR. The sample shows about 130,000 clones, 86% of them seen only once. No infections or other immune events were documented during collection. V lost 3 bases, J lost 0 bases, and 9 bases lay in between. Germline CDR1 is LNHNV and CDR2 is YYDKDF (reference sequence). The length of the CDR3 is 15 residues. V gene TRBV15 combines with J gene TRBJ1-5, with D unresolved. The sample taken for sequencing was blood. The sequence came from a person aged 18-69 years in good health. The CDR3 region is CATSRVTDSNQPQHF. DNA for the CDR3: TGTGCCACCAGCAGGGTCACCGATAGCAATCAGCCCCAGCATTTT.